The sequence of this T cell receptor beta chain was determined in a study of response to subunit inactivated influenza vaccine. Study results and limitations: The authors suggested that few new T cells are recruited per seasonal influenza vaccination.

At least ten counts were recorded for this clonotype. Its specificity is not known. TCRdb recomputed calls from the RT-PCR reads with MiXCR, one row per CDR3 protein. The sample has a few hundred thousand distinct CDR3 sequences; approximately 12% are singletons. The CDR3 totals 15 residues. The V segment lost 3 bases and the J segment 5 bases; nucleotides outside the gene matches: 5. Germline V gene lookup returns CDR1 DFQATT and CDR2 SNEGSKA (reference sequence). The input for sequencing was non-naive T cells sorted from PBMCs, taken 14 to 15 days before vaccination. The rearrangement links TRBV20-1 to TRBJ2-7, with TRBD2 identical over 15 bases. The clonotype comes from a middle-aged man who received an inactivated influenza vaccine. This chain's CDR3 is CSASGTSGRFDEQYF. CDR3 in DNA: TGCAGTGCTAGCGGGACTAGCGGGAGGTTCGACGAGCAGTACTTC.